These 25 T cell receptor beta chains came from one sample sequenced in a study of shared clonotypes between healthy human individuals (TCRdb year 2020). The library relied on the immunoSEQ multiplex PCR assay. TCRdb mirrors the immuneACCESS table, restricted to in-frame sequences. Some clones are absent from its copies; in checked studies, under half trace to an unresolved V gene, and the reason for the others is unknown. The sample has 630,000 or so clones on record, roughly 98% of them singletons. The top ten constitute 0.25% to 0.35% of the sample. CD8 naive samples were obtained by positive selection for CCR7 among CD45RO-negative cells, yielding a CD45RA+CCR7+ population from which TemRA cells were excluded. The sample taken for sequencing was naive CD8+ T cells sorted from blood. What this sample's cell subset or site label stands for: CD45RA+CCR7+. These receptors originate from a man aged 30 to 39 in good health.

The table lists this clone with a count of one. This rearrangement joins TRBV28 to TRBJ2-7, with 9 bases fitting TRBD1. Losses at the gene ends were 4 bases for V and 0 bases for J; bases not matched to a gene: 16. Germline assignment: CDR1 MDHEN and CDR2 SYDVKM. The CDR3 spans 19 residues. The CDR3, as DNA: TGTGCCAGCAGTTCATCCGGGACAGGGTTGAGGGACTACTCCTACGAGCAGTACTTC. This sequence encodes CASSSSGTGLRDYSYEQYF.

The chain employs TRBV7-2 and TRBJ2-1; 12 positions match TRBD2. The J segment lost 7 bases and the V segment lost 1 base, leaving 2 bases of the junction unmatched. The CDR3 contains 15 residues. The germline CDR1 and CDR2 sequences are SGHTA and FQGNSA. CDR3 amino acids: CASSLVGLAGNEQFF. The CDR3 nucleotides read TGTGCCAGCAGCTTAGTCGGACTAGCGGGGAATGAGCAGTTCTTC.

The CDR3 coding sequence is TGCGCCAGCAGCCAAGATTTAGCGGTTGATGAGCAGTTCTTC. Amino acids: CASSQDLAVDEQFF. The chain uses TRBV4-3 and TRBJ2-1; possibly TRBD2 for D (6 bases). V was shortened by 0 bases and J by 8 bases, with 11 bases between the two germline ends. This CDR3 is built from 14 residues. Germline V gives CDR1 LGHNA, CDR2 YSLEER.

V and J are TRBV7-9 and TRBJ2-2, with TRBD1 as a possible D gene (5 bases). The CDR3 spans 15 residues. The V end was cut by 5 bases, the J end by 5 bases, with 15 bases between. Germline CDR1 is SEHNR and CDR2 is FQNEAQ (reference sequence). The CDR3 DNA sequence: TGTGCCAGCAGCCTAATCCAGGGTAGTACCGGGGAGCTGTTTTTT. This codes for CASSLIQGSTGELFF.

The chain links TRBV7-6 to TRBJ2-3; possibly TRBD2 for D (5 bases). Trimming removed 5 bases at V and 2 bases at J, with 11 bases between. In germline, CDR1 is SGHVS, CDR2 FNYEAQ. This CDR3 has 14 residues. CDR3 region: CASSHSGTTDTQYF. The CDR3 DNA sequence: TGTGCCAGCAGCCACAGCGGAACCACAGATACGCAGTATTTT.

The chain links TRBV29-1 to TRBJ2-6; D gene ambiguous. From germline, CDR1 is SQVTM and CDR2 ANQGSEA. The V and J ends lost 7 bases and 0 bases respectively, with 10 bases between them. The CDR3 length is 14 residues. CDR3: CSALDNSGANVLTF. The DNA for the CDR3 is TGCAGCGCCCTTGATAACTCTGGGGCCAACGTCCTGACTTTC.

The genes are TRBV7-9 and TRBJ1-2; D gene ambiguous. V was cut by 0 bases and J by 6 bases, with 20 bases left in between. Germline V gives CDR1 SEHNR, CDR2 FQNEAQ (reference sequence). The CDR3 is 17 residues long. CDR3 sequence reads: CASSLAVLGFYHNGYTF. CDR3 DNA: TGTGCCAGCAGCTTAGCAGTACTCGGATTTTATCATAATGGCTACACCTTC.

The rearrangement uses TRBV29-1 and TRBJ2-2, with 8 bases lining up with TRBD2. The germline gives CDR1 SQVTM, CDR2 ANQGSEA. Germline trimming cut 6 bases from V and 0 bases from J; bases unmatched to any gene: 18. CDR3 length equals 19 residues. The CDR3 here is CSVLGMLAGPIANTGELFF. The CDR3 bases are TGCAGCGTGCTTGGTATGCTAGCGGGTCCTATAGCGAACACCGGGGAGCTGTTTTTT.

The chain has TRBV27 and TRBJ2-2; 7 bases align to TRBD1. This CDR3 spans 12 amino acids. V gave up 5 bases and J gave up 6 bases; unmatched junction bases: 0. Germline V gene data show CDR1 as MNHEY and CDR2 as SMNVEV (reference sequence). CDR3 protein: CASSGTAGELFF. In DNA form, the CDR3 reads TGTGCCAGCAGTGGGACAGCCGGGGAGCTGTTTTTT.

This chain joins TRBV21-1 and TRBJ2-1; the table's D call, TRBD1, was not checked against the DNA. TRBV21-1 corresponds to a pseudogene. This CDR3 has 14 residues. The CDR3 loop reads CAAGWGQGCNEQFF. The CDR3 nucleotides are TGTGCAGCGGGGTGGGGACAGGGTTGCAATGAGCAGTTCTTC.

This sequence joins TRBV7-9 and TRBJ2-3; D possibly corresponds to TRBD2 (5 bases). The CDR3 is made up of 13 amino acids. V was pared by 5 bases and J by 3 bases, with 9 bases between. Germline-derived CDR1 and CDR2 are SEHNR and FQNEAQ (reference sequence). CDR3 sequence (DNA): TGTGCCAGCAGCCCCGAGGGTACAGATACGCAGTATTTT. This encodes CASSPEGTDTQYF.

Regarding this clone: The sample contains more than one DNA sequence encoding this CDR3. V gene TRBV7-2 combines with J gene TRBJ2-7; perhaps TRBD1 as D (6 bases). The CDR3 extends over 13 amino acids. Germline V gene sequence: CDR1 SGHTA, CDR2 FQGNSA. V was clipped by 1 base and J by 4 bases, with 8 bases between them. CDR3 residues: CASSLVTGYEQYF. The CDR3 DNA reads as TGTGCCAGCAGCTTAGTGACAGGATACGAGCAGTACTTC.

The chain has TRBV7-9 and TRBJ1-2; no reliable D call. CDR1 and CDR2 (germline): SEHNR, FQNEAQ (reference sequence). CDR3 length: 14 residues. The germline V and J ends were trimmed by 0 bases and 2 bases, with 7 bases remaining between them. The CDR3, as DNA: TGTGCCAGCAGCTTAGCTGACGAAAACTATGGCTACACCTTC. Translated: CASSLADENYGYTF. The whole variable domain, remainder taken from reference TRBV7-9 and TRBJ1-2, is DTGVSQNPRHKITKRGQNVTFRCDPISEHNRLYWYRQTLGQGPEFLTYFQNEAQLEKSRLLSDRFSAERPKGSFSTLEIQRTEQGDSAMYLCASSLADENYGYTFGSGTRLTVV.

This chain links TRBV11-2 with TRBJ2-5; the D gene is possibly TRBD2 (6 bases). The V and J ends lost 2 bases and 7 bases respectively, with 17 bases between them. Germline V lookup: CDR1 SGHAT, CDR2 FQNNGV. This CDR3 comprises 15 residues. CDR3 sequence (DNA): TGTGCCAGCAGCTTAAGGGGCGGGGCCGAGGGGACCCAGTACTTC. It translates to CASSLRGGAEGTQYF. Full variable domain (missing parts from reference TRBV11-2 and TRBJ2-5): EAGVAQSPRYKIIEKRQSVAFWCNPISGHATLYWYQQILGQGPKLLIQFQNNGVVDDSQLPKDRFSAERLKGVDSTLKIQPAKLEDSAVYLCASSLRGGAEGTQYFGPGTRLLVL.

The CDR3 protein is CSVSSGRSGELFF. The CDR3 DNA reads TGCAGCGTTTCTAGCGGGAGGTCCGGGGAGCTGTTTTTT. The chain carries TRBV29-1 and TRBJ2-2, with 11 bases lining up with TRBD2. The CDR3 length is 13 residues. Germline CDR1 is SQVTM and CDR2 is ANQGSEA. The junction had 2 bases not matched to a gene; V was cut back by 5 bases and J by 6 bases.

This clone was seen just once. This chain joins TRBV29-1 and TRBJ2-1, with D perhaps matching TRBD1 (6 bases). CDR3 length: 11 residues. With 4 bases removed from V and 10 bases from J, the gap between germline ends came to 11 bases. Germline-derived CDR1 and CDR2 are SQVTM and ANQGSEA. The CDR3 sequence is CSVVRGDEQFF. CDR3 in DNA: TGCAGCGTTGTCAGGGGCGACGAGCAGTTCTTC.

The chain carries TRBV27 and TRBJ2-1; possible D gene TRBD1, 5 bases. The CDR3 has 14 amino acids. CDR1 and CDR2 from the germline V gene are MNHEY and SMNVEV (reference sequence). V was cut by 6 bases and J by 0 bases, with 9 bases left in between. CDR3 loop: CASRTASSYNEQFF. DNA of the CDR3: TGTGCCAGCAGGACAGCGAGCTCCTACAATGAGCAGTTCTTC.

The genes are TRBV30 and TRBJ1-5; perhaps TRBD1 as D (5 bases). Trimming cost V 0 bases and J 7 bases, with 10 bases left between them. CDR1 GTSNPN and CDR2 SVGIG come from the germline V gene (reference sequence). The CDR3 has 13 residues. CDR3 nucleotides: TGTGCCTGGAGTGTAGGGGATGGACAGCCCCAGCATTTT. Translated, it gives CAWSVGDGQPQHF.

This clone occurred once. The CDR3 nucleotides read TGTGCCGGAACGGGGTTTTTTGGACTAGCGGAAGGCGAGACCCAGTACTTC. The encoded protein is CAGTGFFGLAEGETQYF. The J gene is TRBJ2-5, the V gene TRBV7-9, with 10 bases lining up with TRBD2. This CDR3 region has 17 residues. V gave up 11 bases and J gave up 5 bases; unmatched junction bases: 20. CDR1 is SEHNR and CDR2 is FQNEAQ in the germline V gene (reference sequence).

V gene TRBV4-1 combines with J gene TRBJ2-7, with TRBD2 matching over 7 bases. Germline trimming cut 1 base from V and 3 bases from J; bases unmatched to any gene: 6. Germline V gene lookup returns CDR1 MGHRA and CDR2 YSYEKL. The CDR3 has 15 amino acids. Here the CDR3 DNA reads TGCGCCAGCAGCCAAGTCGAGACTAGCCGCTACGAGCAGTACTTC. It codes for CASSQVETSRYEQYF.

This clone is a singleton in its sample. This rearrangement joins TRBV27 to TRBJ1-5; D unclear. The CDR3 has 14 residues. Germline V gene lookup returns CDR1 MNHEY and CDR2 SMNVEV (reference sequence). V lost 2 bases to trimming and J lost 2 bases, with 7 bases between them. CDR3 DNA: TGTGCCAGCAGTTTACGGGTCGGCAATCAGCCCCAGCATTTT. It codes for CASSLRVGNQPQHF.

To note about this clone: Mismatch with germline at one junction end may stem from a read error. The chain is built from TRBV7-9 and TRBJ2-1; D possibly corresponds to TRBD2 (6 bases). The germline CDR1 and CDR2 sequences are SEHNR and FQNEAQ (reference sequence). This CDR3 spans 15 amino acids. CDR3 in amino acids: CASSLANGSYNEQFF. In DNA, the CDR3 is TGTGCCAGCAGCCTAGCGAATGGCTCCTACAATGAGCAGTTCTTC.

Details on this clone: In the same sample, other DNA sequences code for this CDR3. The chain recombines TRBV9 with TRBJ2-7; maybe TRBD2 (5 bases). Trimming shortened V by 0 bases and J by 1 base, and 8 bases separated the two germline ends. In germline, CDR1 is SGDLS, CDR2 YYNGEE. The CDR3 is 14 amino acids. Here the CDR3 DNA reads TGTGCCAGCAGCGTAGGGCTAGCTTCCTACGAGCAGTACTTC. This gives the protein CASSVGLASYEQYF.

V gene TRBV29-1 combines with J gene TRBJ1-3; D gene unclear. Germline CDR1 and CDR2: SQVTM and ANQGSEA. Trimming stripped 6 bases from V and 7 bases from J, with 7 bases between. There are 10 residues in the CDR3. CDR3 loop: CSVSDNTIYF. Written as DNA, the CDR3 is TGCAGCGTATCCGACAACACCATATATTTT.

The V gene is TRBV30, the J gene TRBJ2-3, with 7 bases aligning to TRBD1. J gave up 4 bases and V 2 bases, and 3 bases lay outside the gene matches. This CDR3 region has 13 residues. Germline V gene lookup returns CDR1 GTSNPN and CDR2 SVGIG (reference sequence). The CDR3 nucleotides read TGTGCCTGGAGTTTAGGGGGCGCAGATACGCAGTATTTT. Translation: CAWSLGGADTQYF.